One sample yielded the 27 T cell receptor beta chains listed below, sequenced in a study of T cell responses to AZD1222 COVID-19 vaccine. Repertoires were generated with immunoSEQ multiplex PCR, while TCRdb's copy carries only in-frame clones and drops some. The table shows 150,000 to 200,000 clones, with 85% to 95% occurring only once. The material sequenced was peripheral blood, taken on day 0 of AZD1222 vaccination. These receptors all stem from an adult in good health.

The chain has TRBV5-6 and TRBJ1-2; 8 nucleotides line up with TRBD1. This CDR3 region has 15 residues. The J segment lost 6 bases and the V segment lost 4 bases, leaving 11 bases of the junction unmatched. Per germline, CDR1 SGHDT and CDR2 YYEEEE. The CDR3 DNA reads TGTGCCAGCAGCCCTTTGGTTGCAGGGGGCGATGGCTACACCTTC. This sequence encodes CASSPLVAGGDGYTF.

J is TRBJ1-1 and V is TRBV28; D perhaps matches TRBD1 (5 bases). Trimming removed 5 bases at V and 3 bases at J, with 13 bases between. The CDR3 totals 14 residues. The V gene's germline CDR1 is MDHEN and CDR2 SYDVKM. CDR3: CASSVGREDTEAFF. In DNA form, the CDR3 reads TGTGCCAGCAGTGTTGGCAGGGAGGACACTGAAGCTTTCTTT.

This clone was counted once. This sequence joins TRBV4-3 and TRBJ1-4; D is possibly TRBD1 (5 bases). The germline V and J ends were trimmed by 0 bases and 9 bases, with 14 bases remaining between them. Germline V gives CDR1 LGHNA, CDR2 YSLEER. This CDR3 spans 15 amino acids. The DNA of the CDR3 is TGCGCCAGCAGCCAAGACCGGGGCCCTGATAAAAAACTGTTTTTT. This encodes CASSQDRGPDKKLFF.

The rearrangement uses TRBV5-1 and TRBJ2-1, with 11 bases fitting TRBD2. CDR1 is SGHRS and CDR2 is YFSETQ in the germline V gene. The CDR3 runs 17 residues. Germline trimming cut 0 bases from V and 7 bases from J; bases unmatched to any gene: 9. The DNA of the CDR3 is TGCGCCAGCAGCTTGGTTTCCGGGACTAGCGGCATAAATGAGCAGTTCTTC. Its translation is CASSLVSGTSGINEQFF.

V is TRBV15 and J is TRBJ2-5; D is ambiguous. This CDR3 region has 12 residues. V was cut by 0 bases and J by 2 bases, with 1 base left in between. Germline CDR1 reads LNHNV; CDR2 reads YYDKDF (reference sequence). DNA of the CDR3: TGTGCCACCAGCAGAGATCAAGAGACCCAGTACTTC. Translating it yields CATSRDQETQYF. The full variable domain, in which reference TRBV15 and TRBJ2-5 provide the parts outside the CDR3, is DAMVIQNPRYQVTQFGKPVTLSCSQTLNHNVMYWYQQKSSQAPKLLFHYYDKDFNNEADTPDNFQSRRPNTSFCFLDIRSPGLGDTAMYLCATSRDQETQYFGPGTRLLVL.

The chain combines TRBV5-1 with TRBJ2-1; the D is unclear. Trimming pared 4 bases from V and 9 bases from J, leaving 14 bases between. CDR3 size: 13 residues. The germline V gene has CDR1 SGHRS and CDR2 YFSETQ. CDR3 loop: CASSLVISSEQFF. The CDR3 DNA reads as TGCGCCAGCAGCCTGGTTATAAGCAGTGAGCAGTTCTTC.

The chain has TRBV6-2 or TRBV6-3 and TRBJ1-2; no reliable D call. The germline gives CDR1 MNHEY, CDR2 SVGEGT. The V and J ends lost 2 bases and 0 bases respectively, with 4 bases between them. The CDR3 is 13 amino acids. Here the CDR3 DNA reads TGTGCCAGCAGTTACAGTTCTAACTATGGCTACACCTTC. It is translated as CASSYSSNYGYTF.

The chain carries TRBV11-2 and TRBJ2-2; D not resolved. The germline V and J ends were trimmed by 4 bases and 1 base, with 10 bases remaining between them. The CDR3 has 15 residues. Germline V CDR1 and CDR2: SGHAT, FQNNGV. The CDR3 is CASSSPWVNTGELFF. For the CDR3, the DNA is TGTGCCAGCAGCTCACCCTGGGTGAACACCGGGGAGCTGTTTTTT.

V and J are TRBV6-5 and TRBJ2-1; D unresolved. Germline V lookup: CDR1 MNHEY, CDR2 SVGAGI. The CDR3 is made up of 15 amino acids. V was pared by 0 bases and J by 8 bases, with 14 bases between. The CDR3 spells CASSYSYSSGDEQFF. The DNA of the CDR3 is TGTGCCAGCAGTTACTCATATTCCTCGGGCGATGAGCAGTTCTTC.

The chain employs TRBV11-2 and TRBJ2-3, with D possibly called TRBD1 or TRBD2 (5 bases each). Germline V gene data show CDR1 as SGHAT and CDR2 as FQNNGV. The V gene lost 3 bases and the J gene lost 5 bases, with 15 bases spanning the gap. The CDR3 is 15 residues long. This chain's CDR3 is CASSLSGSQGDTQYF. In nucleotides, the CDR3 is TGTGCCAGCAGCTTGAGCGGTTCCCAGGGAGATACGCAGTATTTT.

The CDR3, as DNA: TGTGCCATCAGTGCGGGACAGGGGATTACCTACGAGCAGTACTTC. Translation: CAISAGQGITYEQYF. V usage is TRBV10-3 and J usage is TRBJ2-7, with TRBD1 matching 10 bases. Unmatched junction bases numbered 5, after V lost 4 bases and J lost 2 bases. The CDR3 extends over 15 amino acids. Germline values: CDR1 ENHRY, CDR2 SYGVKD.

This chain joins TRBV29-1 and TRBJ2-7; maybe TRBD1 (8 bases). This CDR3 comprises 15 residues. Germline CDR1 is SQVTM and CDR2 is ANQGSEA. Trimming took off 6 bases at V and 3 bases at J, with 21 bases between the two ends. CDR3 DNA sequence: TGCAGCGTAGCGGACAGGGAGGGATACCTCTACGAGCAGTACGTC. As protein: CSVADREGYLYEQYV.

This clone was seen once. This chain links TRBV18 with TRBJ2-2; D remains unclear. V lost 0 bases and J lost 1, with 9 bases in between. Germline values: CDR1 KGHSH, CDR2 LQKENI. This CDR3 is built from 16 residues. The CDR3 DNA follows: TGTGCCAGCTCACCACCAGAGAAACTGAACACCGGGGAGCTGTTTTTT. Translated, it gives CASSPPEKLNTGELFF.

The V call is TRBV30, the J call TRBJ2-6, with a possible D match to TRBD1 (5 bases). V lost 1 base to trimming and J lost 0 bases, with 7 bases between them. Germline V lookup: CDR1 GTSNPN, CDR2 SVGIG (reference sequence). This CDR3 comprises 15 residues. Written as DNA, the CDR3 is TGTGCCTGGAGTGCCGACAGCTCTGGGGCCAACGTCCTGACTTTC. Translation gives CAWSADSSGANVLTF.

In its sample, this clone was seen once. Within the sample, other DNA sequences also encode this same CDR3. The rearrangement joins TRBV12-3 or TRBV12-4 to TRBJ2-1; 12 bases match TRBD2. Trimming cost V 6 bases and J 6 bases; bases outside gene matches: 0. The CDR3 spans 13 residues. CDR3 sequence: CASRLAGGNEQFF. The CDR3 nucleotides read TGTGCCAGCAGACTAGCGGGGGGCAATGAGCAGTTCTTC.

This clone was picked up one time. V is TRBV5-5 and J is TRBJ2-3; either TRBD1 or TRBD2 may supply D (6 bases each). Trimming removed 2 bases from V and 7 bases from J, with 14 bases in between. The CDR3 spans 14 residues. Germline assignment: CDR1 SGHKS and CDR2 YYEKEE (reference sequence). The CDR3 DNA reads as TGTGCCAGCAGCTTCATAGGAGGGGGTTATACGCAGTATTTT. The encoded protein is CASSFIGGGYTQYF.

The chain employs TRBV4-1 and TRBJ2-1; D possibly corresponds to TRBD1 (7 bases). Deletions cut 5 bases from V and 8 bases from J, with 19 bases between. The CDR3 sequence is 15 residues long. CDR1 is MGHRA, CDR2 YSYEKL, per germline. In DNA, the CDR3 is TGCGCCAGCAGCTGGAGGCAGGGGGGTTTCGATGAGCAGTTCTTC. Residues: CASSWRQGGFDEQFF.

The gene calls are TRBV18 and TRBJ2-7; 7 nucleotides match TRBD2. V shed 4 bases, J shed 3 bases, and the junction held 6 bases outside the gene matches. The CDR3 is 14 residues long. Germline V gene sequence: CDR1 KGHSH, CDR2 LQKENI. The CDR3 spells CASSQTGGGYEQYF. DNA of the CDR3: TGTGCCAGCTCACAGACTGGGGGGGGCTACGAGCAGTACTTC.

The chain has TRBV9 and TRBJ1-5; unclear D gene. The V gene lost 0 bases and the J gene lost 4 bases, with 11 bases spanning the gap. The CDR3 runs 15 residues. Germline CDR1 and CDR2: SGDLS and YYNGEE. The CDR3 DNA sequence: TGTGCCAGCAGCGTAGAGGGCGGAACTAATCAGCCCCAGCATTTT. It encodes CASSVEGGTNQPQHF.

CDR3: CAILQGGVWETQYF. CDR3 coding DNA: TGTGCCATCCTTCAAGGGGGGGTATGGGAGACCCAGTACTTC. V and J are TRBV2 and TRBJ2-5, with D perhaps TRBD2 (7 bases). The V end lost 10 bases, the J end lost 5 bases, and 20 bases lay between the germline ends. The CDR3 covers 14 residues. Germline CDR1 and CDR2: SNHLY and FYNNEI.

The CDR3 nucleotides read TGTGCCAGCAGTCTCCTAAGGGGCGCAACTAATGAAAAACTGTTTTTT. Translating gives CASSLLRGATNEKLFF. The chain carries TRBV28 and TRBJ1-4, with TRBD1 as a possible D gene (5 bases). With 5 bases removed from V and 0 bases from J, the gap between germline ends came to 13 bases. The germline V gene encodes CDR1 MDHEN and CDR2 SYDVKM. The CDR3 consists of 16 residues.

The chain is built from TRBV7-9 and TRBJ2-1; D remains ambiguous. Germline lookup yields CDR1 SEHNR and CDR2 FQNEAQ (reference sequence). This CDR3 comprises 14 residues. The V gene lost 2 bases and the J gene lost 5 bases, with 10 bases spanning the gap. For the CDR3, the DNA is TGTGCCAGCAGCTTAAGTATAACGAACAATGAGCAGTTCTTC. Encoded protein: CASSLSITNNEQFF.

This clone has a handful of counts. The chain combines TRBV28 with TRBJ1-5; D uncertain. Germline V gene data show CDR1 as MDHEN and CDR2 as SYDVKM. This CDR3 has 12 residues. V lost 3 bases and J lost 7, with 7 bases in between. Written as DNA, the CDR3 is TGTGCCAGCAGTTTTAGGTTACAGCCCCAGCATTTT. Translating gives CASSFRLQPQHF.

The rearrangement links TRBV14 to TRBJ2-1, with 8 bases fitting TRBD2. The CDR3 totals 16 residues. Trimming cost V 4 bases and J 0 bases; bases outside gene matches: 5. Germline lookup yields CDR1 SGHDN and CDR2 FVKESK. Written as DNA, the CDR3 is TGTGCCAGCAGCCGCAAGCGGGGGAGCTCCTACAATGAGCAGTTCTTC. Translation gives CASSRKRGSSYNEQFF.

This clone is a singleton in its sample. This rearrangement joins TRBV6-5 to TRBJ1-5; maybe TRBD1 (6 bases). The germline CDR1 and CDR2 sequences are MNHEY and SVGAGI. V lost 0 bases, J lost 4 bases, and 10 bases lay in between. This CDR3 is built from 15 residues. CDR3 sequence (DNA): TGTGCCAGCAGTTACTCGGGGCAGGGGAATCAGCCCCAGCATTTT. This encodes CASSYSGQGNQPQHF.

This clone has just one count. This chain links TRBV15 with TRBJ1-1; D gene unclear. V lost 3 bases to trimming and J lost 4 bases, with 12 bases between them. Germline CDR1 reads LNHNV; CDR2 reads YYDKDF (reference sequence). This CDR3 has 14 amino acids. The CDR3 here is CATSRVIGSTEAFF. The DNA for the CDR3 is TGTGCCACCAGCAGGGTGATTGGATCCACTGAAGCTTTCTTT.

The chain uses TRBV6-6 and TRBJ2-1; possibly TRBD1 for D (9 bases). V was pared by 5 bases and J by 3 bases, with 29 bases between. The germline V gene encodes CDR1 MNHNY and CDR2 SVGAGI (reference sequence). The CDR3 totals 20 residues. CDR3 bases: TGTGCCAGCAGTCCGACCTCGGGACAGGGCTACGGGAGGGGCTACAATGAGCAGTTCTTC. As protein: CASSPTSGQGYGRGYNEQFF.